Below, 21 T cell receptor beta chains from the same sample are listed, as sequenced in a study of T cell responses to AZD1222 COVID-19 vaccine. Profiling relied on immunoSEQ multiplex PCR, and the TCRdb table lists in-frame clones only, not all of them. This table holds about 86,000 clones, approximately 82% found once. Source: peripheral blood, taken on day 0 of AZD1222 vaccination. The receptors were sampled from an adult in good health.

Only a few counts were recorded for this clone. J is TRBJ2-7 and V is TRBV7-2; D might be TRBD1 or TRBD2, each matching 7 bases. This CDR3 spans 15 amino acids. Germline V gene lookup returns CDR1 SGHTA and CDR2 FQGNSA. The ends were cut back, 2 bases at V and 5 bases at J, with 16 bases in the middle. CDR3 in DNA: TGTGCCAGCAGCTTACAGGGAGGGGGCTTCGACGAGCAGTACTTC. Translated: CASSLQGGGFDEQYF.

CDR3 amino acids: CASSPLRGGSGYTF. CDR3 DNA sequence: TGTGCCAGCAGTCCCCTCCGAGGGGGAAGTGGCTACACCTTC. The gene calls are TRBV6-5 and TRBJ1-2, with TRBD1 as a possible D gene (6 bases). The CDR3 totals 14 residues. Germline lookup yields CDR1 MNHEY and CDR2 SVGAGI. The germline V and J ends were trimmed by 5 bases and 7 bases, with 17 bases remaining between them.

CDR3 amino acids: CASQGGQATEAFF. The CDR3, as DNA: TGTGCCAGCCAAGGGGGACAGGCAACTGAAGCTTTCTTT. The V call is TRBV2, the J call TRBJ1-1, with TRBD1 matching 8 bases. CDR1 and CDR2 from the germline V gene are SNHLY and FYNNEI. The CDR3 sequence is 13 residues long. V was pared by 8 bases and J by 5 bases, with 7 bases of the junction left unmatched.

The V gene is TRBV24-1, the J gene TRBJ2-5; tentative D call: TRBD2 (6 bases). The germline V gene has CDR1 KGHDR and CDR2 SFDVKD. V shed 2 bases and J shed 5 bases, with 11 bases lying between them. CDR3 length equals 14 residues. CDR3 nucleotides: TGTGCCACCAGTGATTATCGGGGGACGGAGACCCAGTACTTC. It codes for CATSDYRGTETQYF.

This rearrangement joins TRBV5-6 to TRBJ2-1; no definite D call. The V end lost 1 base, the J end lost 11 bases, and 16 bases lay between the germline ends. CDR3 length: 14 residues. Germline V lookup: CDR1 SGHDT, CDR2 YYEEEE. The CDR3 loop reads CASSLWSEDGKQFF. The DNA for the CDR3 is TGTGCCAGCAGCTTGTGGTCCGAGGACGGAAAGCAGTTCTTC.

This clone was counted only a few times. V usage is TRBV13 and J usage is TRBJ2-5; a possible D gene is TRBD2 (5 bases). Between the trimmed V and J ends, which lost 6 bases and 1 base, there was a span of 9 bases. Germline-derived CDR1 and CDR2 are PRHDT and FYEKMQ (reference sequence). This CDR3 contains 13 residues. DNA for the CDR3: TGTGCCAGCAGTTATACTAGCCAAGAGACCCAGTACTTC. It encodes CASSYTSQETQYF.

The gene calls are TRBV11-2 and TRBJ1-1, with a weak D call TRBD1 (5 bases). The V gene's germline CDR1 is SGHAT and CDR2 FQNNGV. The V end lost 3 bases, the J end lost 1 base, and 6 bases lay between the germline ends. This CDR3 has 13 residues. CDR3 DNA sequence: TGTGCCAGCAGCTTCGGACAGAACACTGAAGCTTTCTTT. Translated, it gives CASSFGQNTEAFF.

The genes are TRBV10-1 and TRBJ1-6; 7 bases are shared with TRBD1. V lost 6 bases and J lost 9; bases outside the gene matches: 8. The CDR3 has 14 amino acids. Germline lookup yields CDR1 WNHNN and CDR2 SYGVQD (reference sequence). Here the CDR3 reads CASSLDRVGSPLHF. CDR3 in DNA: TGCGCCAGCAGCCTCGACAGGGTCGGTTCACCCCTCCACTTT.

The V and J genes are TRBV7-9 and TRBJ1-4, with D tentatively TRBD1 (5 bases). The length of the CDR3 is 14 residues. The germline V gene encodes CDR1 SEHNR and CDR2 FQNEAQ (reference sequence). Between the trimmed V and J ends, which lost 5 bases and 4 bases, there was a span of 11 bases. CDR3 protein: CASSPGALNEKLFF. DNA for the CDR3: TGTGCCAGCAGCCCCGGGGCTCTTAATGAAAAACTGTTTTTT.

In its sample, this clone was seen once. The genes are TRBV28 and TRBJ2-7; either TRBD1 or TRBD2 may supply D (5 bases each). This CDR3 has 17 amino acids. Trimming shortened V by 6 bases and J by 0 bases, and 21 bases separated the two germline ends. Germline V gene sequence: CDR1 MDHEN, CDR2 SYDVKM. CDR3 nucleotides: TGTGCCAGCAGGCCAAAAGCCGGGACCCCGAGCTCCTACGAGCAGTACTTC. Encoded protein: CASRPKAGTPSSYEQYF.

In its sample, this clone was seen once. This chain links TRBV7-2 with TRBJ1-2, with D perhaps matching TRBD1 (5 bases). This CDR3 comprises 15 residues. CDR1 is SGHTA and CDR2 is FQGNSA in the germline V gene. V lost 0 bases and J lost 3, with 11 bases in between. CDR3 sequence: CASSLALTGDYGYTF. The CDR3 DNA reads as TGTGCCAGCAGCTTAGCGTTAACAGGAGACTATGGCTACACCTTC.

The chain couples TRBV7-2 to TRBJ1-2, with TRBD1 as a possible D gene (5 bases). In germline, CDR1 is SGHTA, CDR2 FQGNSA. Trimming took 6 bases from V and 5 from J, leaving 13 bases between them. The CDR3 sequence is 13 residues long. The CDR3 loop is CASRPTGRYGYTF. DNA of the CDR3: TGTGCCAGCAGACCCACAGGCAGATATGGCTACACCTTC.

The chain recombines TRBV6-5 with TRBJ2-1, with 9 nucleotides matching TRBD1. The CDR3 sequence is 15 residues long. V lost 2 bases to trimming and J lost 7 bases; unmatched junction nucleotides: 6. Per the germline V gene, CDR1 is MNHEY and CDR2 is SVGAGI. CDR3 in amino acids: CASSYVDRGNNEQFF. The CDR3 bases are TGTGCCAGCAGTTACGTGGACAGGGGTAATAATGAGCAGTTCTTC.

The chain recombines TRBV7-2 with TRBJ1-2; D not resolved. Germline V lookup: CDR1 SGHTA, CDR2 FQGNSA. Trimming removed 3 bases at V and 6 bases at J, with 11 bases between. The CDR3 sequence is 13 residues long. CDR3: CASSFYEGNGYTF. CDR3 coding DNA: TGTGCCAGCAGCTTTTATGAGGGAAATGGCTACACCTTC.

The CDR3 DNA sequence: TGTGCCAGCAGTTCCCCGGTCGTGGAGACCCAGTACTTC. This sequence encodes CASSSPVVETQYF. V gene TRBV12-3 or TRBV12-4 combines with J gene TRBJ2-5, with D unresolved. The V and J ends lost 4 bases and 5 bases respectively, with 11 bases between them. CDR3 size: 13 residues.

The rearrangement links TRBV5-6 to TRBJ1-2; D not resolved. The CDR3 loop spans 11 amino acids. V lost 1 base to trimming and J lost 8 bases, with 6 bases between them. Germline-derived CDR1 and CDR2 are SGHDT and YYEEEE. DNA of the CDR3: TGTGCCAGCAGCTTGTATGGAGGCTACACCTTC. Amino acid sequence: CASSLYGGYTF.

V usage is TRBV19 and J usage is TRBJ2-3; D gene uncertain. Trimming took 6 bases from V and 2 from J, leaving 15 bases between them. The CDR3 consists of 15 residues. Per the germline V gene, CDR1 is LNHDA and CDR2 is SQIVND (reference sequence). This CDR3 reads CASRNPGRATDTQYF. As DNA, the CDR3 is TGTGCCAGTAGGAATCCGGGCCGAGCCACAGATACGCAGTATTTT.

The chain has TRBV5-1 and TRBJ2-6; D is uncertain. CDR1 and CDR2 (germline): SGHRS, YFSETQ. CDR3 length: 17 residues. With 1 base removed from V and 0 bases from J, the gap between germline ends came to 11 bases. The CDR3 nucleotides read TGCGCCAGCAGCTTGAGGGCCCAGAGCTCTGGGGCCAACGTCCTGACTTTC. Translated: CASSLRAQSSGANVLTF.

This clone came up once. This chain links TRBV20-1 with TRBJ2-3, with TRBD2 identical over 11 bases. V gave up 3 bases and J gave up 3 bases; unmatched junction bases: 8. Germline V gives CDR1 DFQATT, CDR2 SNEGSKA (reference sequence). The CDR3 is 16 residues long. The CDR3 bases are TGCAGTGCTAGTATAGCGGGAGGGCCTAATACAGATACGCAGTATTTT. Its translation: CSASIAGGPNTDTQYF.

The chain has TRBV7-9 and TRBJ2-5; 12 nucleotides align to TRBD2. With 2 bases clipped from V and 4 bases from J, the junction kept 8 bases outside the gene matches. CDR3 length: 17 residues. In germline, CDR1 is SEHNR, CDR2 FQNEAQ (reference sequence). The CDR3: CASSLWLAGGKGETQYF. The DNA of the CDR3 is TGTGCCAGCAGCTTATGGCTAGCGGGAGGGAAAGGAGAGACCCAGTACTTC.

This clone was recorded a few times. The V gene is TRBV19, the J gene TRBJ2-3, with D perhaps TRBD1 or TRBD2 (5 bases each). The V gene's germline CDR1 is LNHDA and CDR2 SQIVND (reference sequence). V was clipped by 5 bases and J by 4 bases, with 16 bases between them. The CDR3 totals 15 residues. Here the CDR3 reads CASSAGTVFSDTQYF. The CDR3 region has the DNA TGTGCCAGTAGTGCCGGGACGGTCTTTTCAGATACGCAGTATTTT.